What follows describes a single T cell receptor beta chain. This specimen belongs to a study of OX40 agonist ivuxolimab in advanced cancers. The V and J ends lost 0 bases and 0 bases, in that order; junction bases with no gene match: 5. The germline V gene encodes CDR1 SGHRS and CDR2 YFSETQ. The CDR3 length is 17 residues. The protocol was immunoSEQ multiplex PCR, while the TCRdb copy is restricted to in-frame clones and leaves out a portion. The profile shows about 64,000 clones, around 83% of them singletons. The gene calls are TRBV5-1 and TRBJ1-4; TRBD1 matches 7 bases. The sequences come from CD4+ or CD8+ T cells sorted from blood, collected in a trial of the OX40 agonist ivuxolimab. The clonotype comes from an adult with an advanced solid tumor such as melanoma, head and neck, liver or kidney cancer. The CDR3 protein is CASSLAGTVATNEKLFF. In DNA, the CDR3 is TGCGCCAGCAGCTTGGCTGGGACAGTTGCAACTAATGAAAAACTGTTTTTT.